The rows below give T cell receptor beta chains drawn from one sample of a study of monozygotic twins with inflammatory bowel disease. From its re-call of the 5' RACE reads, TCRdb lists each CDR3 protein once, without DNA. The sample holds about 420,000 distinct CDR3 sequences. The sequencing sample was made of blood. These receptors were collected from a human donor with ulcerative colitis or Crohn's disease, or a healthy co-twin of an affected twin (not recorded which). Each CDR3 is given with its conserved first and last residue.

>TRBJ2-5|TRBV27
CASSLVAGPGETQYF
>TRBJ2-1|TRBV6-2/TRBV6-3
CASSYTQTPSNEQFF
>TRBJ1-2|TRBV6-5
CASSYSTAVRELYGYTF
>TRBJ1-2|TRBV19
CATRDRGGYGYTF
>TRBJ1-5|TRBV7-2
CASSFYDSNQPQHF
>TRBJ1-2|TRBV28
CATPGTGGAGYGYTF
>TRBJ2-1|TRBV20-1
CSAREKYNEQFF
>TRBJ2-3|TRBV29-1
CSVDTGVDTQYF
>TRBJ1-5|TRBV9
CASSEGGSGPQHF
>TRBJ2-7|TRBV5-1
CASSFSGDAQYF
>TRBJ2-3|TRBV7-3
CASSFGPGQSDTQYF
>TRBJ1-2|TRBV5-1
CASSFGGGDGYTF
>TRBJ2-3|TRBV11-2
CASSLDFSFGTGSSTDTQYF
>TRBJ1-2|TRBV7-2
CASSLVVEANYGYTF
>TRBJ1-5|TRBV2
CASSERTGANNQPQHF
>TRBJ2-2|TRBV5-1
CASSTRLAGNTGELFF
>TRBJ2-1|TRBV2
CASSDGRGQRNEQFF
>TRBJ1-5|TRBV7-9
CASSELGQARNQPQHF
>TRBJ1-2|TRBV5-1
CASSYQRAGGADYGYTF
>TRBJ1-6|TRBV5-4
CASSSGGPLHF
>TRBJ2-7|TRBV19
CASYLGTFPHYEQYF
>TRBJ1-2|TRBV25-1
CASSDARQGTIGYTF
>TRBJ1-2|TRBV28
CASKGGTGYTF